This section outlines one TCR beta chain sequence together with its context. The entry originates in a study of blood T cell repertoires in COVID-19. Looking at the study overall: Samples came from the United States, Italy and Spain, spanning acute and convalescent COVID-19. T cells, B-cell-depleted T cells, or PBMCs provided the cDNA or gDNA that served as material.

Source study methods: By means of reference gene primer amplification, nucleated cell counts were estimated. The method was immunoSEQ multiplex PCR; TCRdb's version includes in-frame clones alone and lacks a portion of them. V, J and clone size are taken as reported in that table, and D and trimming were inferred from the DNA itself. The sample has about 130,000 clones, 85% seen once. The CDR3 has 14 amino acids. Germline V gene lookup returns CDR1 SNHLY and CDR2 FYNNEI. V lost 7 bases to trimming and J lost 2 bases, with 13 bases between them. The source is a human donor in a cohort sampled during active COVID-19. V gene TRBV2 combines with J gene TRBJ2-3, with D perhaps assigned TRBD1 or TRBD2 (5 bases each). The sequencing sample was made of peripheral blood. The CDR3 coding sequence is TGTGCCAGCAATGAGCGGACAATCACAGATACGCAGTATTTT. It specifies CASNERTITDTQYF.